The 11 T cell receptor beta chains below come from one sample, sequenced in a study of response to subunit inactivated influenza vaccine (dated by TCRdb to the late 2010s). Library preparation used RT-PCR. The sequencing machine was an Illumina HiSeq 2500. TCRdb reprocessed the public reads (quality trimming at Q25 with fastp, clone calling with MiXCR) and kept in-frame beta chains. Entries are consolidated by CDR3 protein sequence, retaining the most common genes and DNA. Across this sample there are roughly 700,000 distinct CDR3 sequences, with about 15% seen only once. The ten largest clones add up to 6.5% to 8.5% of the sample. Sequences were derived from PBMCs from blood, sampled 14 to 15 days before vaccination. All receptors derive from a man aged 50 to 60 who received an inactivated influenza vaccine. Donor details come from another sample of the same person, matched by shared clones.

This clonotype turned up a few times. The chain joins TRBV6-5 to TRBJ2-1, with a tentative D call TRBD1 (5 bases). Deletions cut 0 bases from V and 0 bases from J, with 9 bases between. The CDR3 totals 16 residues. Germline V gives CDR1 MNHEY, CDR2 SVGAGI. The CDR3 sequence is CASSYSYRSSYNEQFF. The CDR3 DNA reads TGTGCCAGCAGTTACTCGTACAGGAGCTCCTACAATGAGCAGTTCTTC.

This clonotype has more than one count but fewer than ten. V and J are TRBV20-1 and TRBJ2-3, with a possible D match to TRBD2 (6 bases). CDR1 DFQATT and CDR2 SNEGSKA come from the germline V gene (reference sequence). The CDR3 consists of 14 residues. Deletions cut 8 bases from V and 0 bases from J, with 15 bases between. The CDR3 region has the DNA TGCAGTACCTCTAGCGTCCCTAGCACAGATACGCAGTATTTT. Residues: CSTSSVPSTDTQYF.

The V call is TRBV6-1, the J call TRBJ2-1; the match to TRBD2 covers 11 bases. This CDR3 contains 16 residues. Germline lookup yields CDR1 MNHNS and CDR2 SASEGT. Unmatched junction bases numbered 9, after V lost 6 bases and J lost 5 bases. The CDR3 DNA follows: TGTGCCAGCAGAGTTAGCGGGAGGGCCTATAACAATGAGCAGTTCTTC. Protein sequence: CASRVSGRAYNNEQFF.

This clonotype turned up a few times. Here the CDR3 DNA reads TGTGCCAGCAGCTTAGTATGGGGACAGGGTCGCGGTCAGCCCCAGCATTTT. This translates into CASSLVWGQGRGQPQHF. The chain uses TRBV7-2 and TRBJ1-5; 9 bases are shared with TRBD1. Trimming at V came to 1 base and at J to 6 bases, leaving 10 bases not matched to a gene. This CDR3 contains 17 residues. Germline V gene lookup returns CDR1 SGHTA and CDR2 FQGNSA.

This clonotype appeared a few times. The CDR3 is CASRILAGDEQYF. The CDR3 nucleotides read TGTGCCAGCAGGATCCTAGCGGGGGATGAGCAGTACTTC. The rearrangement uses TRBV6-6 and TRBJ2-7; 10 nucleotides line up with TRBD2. The CDR3 contains 13 residues. Germline CDR1 MNHNY, CDR2 SVGAGI (reference sequence). Trimming took 6 bases from V and 7 from J; bases not matched to a gene: 6.

This chain joins TRBV4-2 and TRBJ2-1; 9 bases match TRBD1. CDR3 length equals 15 residues. Per the germline V gene, CDR1 is LGHNA and CDR2 is YNFKEQ. V dropped 0 bases and J dropped 14; count of bases not matched to a gene: 11. The chain's CDR3 is CASSQDQGQGRMKFF. The CDR3 DNA reads TGTGCCAGCAGCCAAGATCAGGGACAGGGCCGTATGAAGTTCTTC.

There are many counts of this clonotype. V usage is TRBV5-1 and J usage is TRBJ1-1; unclear D gene. The CDR3 spans 14 residues. Germline V CDR1 and CDR2: SGHRS, YFSETQ. The ends were cut back, 1 base at V and 1 base at J, with 8 bases in the middle. This CDR3 reads CASSLSGQNTEAFF. The CDR3 DNA is TGCGCCAGCAGCTTGTCTGGGCAGAACACTGAAGCTTTCTTT.

The chain uses TRBV18 and TRBJ2-1; 10 bases align to TRBD1. Germline V CDR1 and CDR2: KGHSH, LQKENI. CDR3 length: 17 residues. V lost 1 base to trimming and J lost 8 bases; unmatched junction nucleotides: 11. The CDR3 loop reads CASSPLTGTGVAHEQFF. CDR3 sequence (DNA): TGTGCCAGCTCACCACTAACCGGGACAGGGGTTGCCCATGAGCAGTTCTTC.

J is TRBJ2-3 and V is TRBV20-1; 9 nucleotides match TRBD1. The CDR3 contains 15 residues. The trim removed 5 bases at V and 2 bases at J, leaving 8 bases unmatched. Germline V CDR1 and CDR2: DFQATT, SNEGSKA (reference sequence). The CDR3 DNA reads TGCAGTGCTTTCGCCGGGACAGGGATCACAGATACGCAGTATTTT. Residues: CSAFAGTGITDTQYF.

The V and J genes are TRBV12-3 or TRBV12-4 and TRBJ2-1, with 9 bases aligning to TRBD2. Germline trimming cut 3 bases from V and 4 bases from J; bases unmatched to any gene: 7. The CDR3 has 16 amino acids. Here the CDR3 reads CASSFLGLAFYNEQFF. The DNA of the CDR3 is TGTGCCAGCAGTTTTTTGGGACTAGCTTTTTACAATGAGCAGTTCTTC.

The chain carries TRBV11-2 and TRBJ2-3; no clear D. In germline, CDR1 is SGHAT, CDR2 FQNNGV. CDR3 length: 16 amino acids. Deletions cut 5 bases from V and 1 base from J, with 16 bases between. The CDR3 reads CASSPELNSGTDTQYF. The CDR3 DNA is TGTGCCAGCAGCCCCGAGCTGAACTCCGGCACAGATACGCAGTATTTT.